This T cell receptor (beta chain) comes out of a study of T cells in Graves' hyperthyroidism and ophthalmopathy. Study-wide points: Most clonotypes that expanded in the thyroid above 0.001 also showed up in blood. Before onset, ophthalmopathy was predicted by the model a median around 6.5 months earlier.

The table lists this clonotype with many counts. The antigen is not known. Amplification of TCR beta CDR3 regions used RNA as the template. First-round RT-PCR targeting the TCR CDR3 was performed with the HTBI primer set. TCRdb processed the multiplex PCR reads anew with MiXCR; each CDR3 protein has one entry. The sample holds about 350,000 distinct CDR3 sequences, less than 20% seen once. This CDR3 has 14 amino acids. The ends lost 8 bases at V and 4 bases at J; junction bases unmatched: 6. Looked up from germline, CDR1 is MNHEY and CDR2 is SVGAGI. This clonotype originated in a woman between 40 and 50 years old with Graves' ophthalmopathy. Sequences were obtained from blood. This chain joins TRBV6-5 and TRBJ2-7; 12 positions agree with TRBD1. The CDR3 DNA sequence: TGTGCCAGCGCACCGGGACAGGGGGCTTACGAGCAGTACTTC. Its translation is CASAPGQGAYEQYF.